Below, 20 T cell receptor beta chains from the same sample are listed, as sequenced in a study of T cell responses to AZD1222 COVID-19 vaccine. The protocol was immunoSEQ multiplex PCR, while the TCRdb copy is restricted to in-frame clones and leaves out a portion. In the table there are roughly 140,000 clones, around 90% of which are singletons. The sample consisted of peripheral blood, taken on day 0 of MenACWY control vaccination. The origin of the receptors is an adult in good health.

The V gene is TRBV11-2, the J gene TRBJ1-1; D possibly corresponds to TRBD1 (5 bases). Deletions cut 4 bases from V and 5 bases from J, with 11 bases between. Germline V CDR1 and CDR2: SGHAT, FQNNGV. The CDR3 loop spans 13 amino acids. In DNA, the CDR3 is TGTGCCAGCAGCTACTGGGGGGGTACTGAAGCTTTCTTT. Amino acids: CASSYWGGTEAFF.

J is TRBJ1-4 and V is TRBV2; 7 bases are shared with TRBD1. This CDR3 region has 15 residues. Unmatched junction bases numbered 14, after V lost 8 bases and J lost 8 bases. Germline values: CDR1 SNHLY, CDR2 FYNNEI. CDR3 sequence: CASVPQTGREEKLFF. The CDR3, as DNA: TGTGCCAGCGTCCCCCAGACAGGGAGGGAGGAAAAACTGTTTTTT.

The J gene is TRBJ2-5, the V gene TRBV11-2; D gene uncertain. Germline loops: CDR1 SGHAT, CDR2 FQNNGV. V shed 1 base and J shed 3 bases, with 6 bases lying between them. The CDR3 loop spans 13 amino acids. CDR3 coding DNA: TGTGCCAGCAGCTTAGGGCTTGAAGAGACCCAGTACTTC. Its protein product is CASSLGLEETQYF.

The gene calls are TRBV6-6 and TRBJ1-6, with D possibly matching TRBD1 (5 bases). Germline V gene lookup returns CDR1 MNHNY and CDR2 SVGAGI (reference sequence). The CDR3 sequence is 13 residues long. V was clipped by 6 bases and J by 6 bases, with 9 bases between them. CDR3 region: CASRDTGNSPLHF. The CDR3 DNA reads TGTGCCAGCAGGGACACCGGTAATTCACCCCTCCACTTT.

CDR3 in amino acids: CASSMWTGHYEQYF. DNA for the CDR3: TGTGCCAGTAGTATGTGGACAGGGCACTACGAGCAGTACTTC. The genes are TRBV19 and TRBJ2-7; TRBD1 aligns across 8 bases. CDR3 length: 14 amino acids. CDR1 is LNHDA and CDR2 is SQIVND in the germline V gene (reference sequence). The junction had 4 bases not matched to a gene; V was cut back by 3 bases and J by 3 bases.

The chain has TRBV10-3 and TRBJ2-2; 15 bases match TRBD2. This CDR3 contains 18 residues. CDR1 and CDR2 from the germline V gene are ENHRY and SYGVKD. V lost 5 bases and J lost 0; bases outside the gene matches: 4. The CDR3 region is CAISPGLAGGANTGELFF. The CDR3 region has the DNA TGTGCCATCAGTCCGGGACTAGCGGGAGGCGCGAACACCGGGGAGCTGTTTTTT.

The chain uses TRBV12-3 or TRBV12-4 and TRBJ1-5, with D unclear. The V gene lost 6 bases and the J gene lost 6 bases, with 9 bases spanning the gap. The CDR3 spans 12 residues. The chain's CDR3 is CASSSSGQPQHF. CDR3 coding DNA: TGTGCCAGCAGCAGTTCGGGTCAGCCCCAGCATTTT.

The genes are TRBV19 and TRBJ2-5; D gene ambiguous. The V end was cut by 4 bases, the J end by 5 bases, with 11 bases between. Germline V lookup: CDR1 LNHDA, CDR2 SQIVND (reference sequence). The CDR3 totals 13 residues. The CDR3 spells CASSTRPGETQYF. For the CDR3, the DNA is TGTGCCAGTAGTACCAGGCCCGGGGAGACCCAGTACTTC.

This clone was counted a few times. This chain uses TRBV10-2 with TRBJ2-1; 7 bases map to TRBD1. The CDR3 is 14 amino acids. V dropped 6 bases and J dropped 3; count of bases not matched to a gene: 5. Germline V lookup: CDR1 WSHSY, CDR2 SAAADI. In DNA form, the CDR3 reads TGCGCCAGCAGCCTCAACAGGGGCTACAATGAGCAGTTCTTC. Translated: CASSLNRGYNEQFF.

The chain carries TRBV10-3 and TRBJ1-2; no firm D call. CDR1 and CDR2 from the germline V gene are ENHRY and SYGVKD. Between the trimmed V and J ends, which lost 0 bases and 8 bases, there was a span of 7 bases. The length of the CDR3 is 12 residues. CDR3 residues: CAISESAGGYTF. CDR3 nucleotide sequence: TGTGCCATCAGTGAGTCGGCGGGGGGCTACACCTTC.

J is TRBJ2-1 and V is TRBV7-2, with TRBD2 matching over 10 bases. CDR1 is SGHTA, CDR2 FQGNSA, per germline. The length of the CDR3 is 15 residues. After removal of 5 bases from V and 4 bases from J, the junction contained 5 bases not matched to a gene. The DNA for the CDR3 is TGTGCCAGCAGCCTCCTAGCGGGGGCTTACAATGAGCAGTTCTTC. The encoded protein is CASSLLAGAYNEQFF.

The CDR3 loop reads CASSTAGGTEAFF. DNA for the CDR3: TGTGCCAGCAGCACGGCCGGGGGGACTGAAGCTTTCTTT. This sequence joins TRBV7-8 and TRBJ1-1; D is perhaps TRBD1 (5 bases). Per germline, CDR1 SGHVS and CDR2 FQNEAQ. The CDR3 extends over 13 amino acids. V was clipped by 5 bases and J by 5 bases, with 12 bases between them.

The CDR3 region is CASSLEGRVESYTF. CDR3 DNA: TGCGCCAGCAGCTTGGAGGGTAGGGTGGAAAGCTACACCTTC. The gene calls are TRBV5-1 and TRBJ1-2; D is undetermined. CDR3 length: 14 residues. Germline values: CDR1 SGHRS, CDR2 YFSETQ. The V end was cut by 0 bases, the J end by 9 bases, with 15 bases between.

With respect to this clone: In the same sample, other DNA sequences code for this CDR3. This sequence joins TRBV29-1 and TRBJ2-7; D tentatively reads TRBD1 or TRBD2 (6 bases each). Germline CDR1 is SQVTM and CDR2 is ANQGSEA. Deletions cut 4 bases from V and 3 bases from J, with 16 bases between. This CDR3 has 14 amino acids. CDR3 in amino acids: CSVAGASRGYEQYF. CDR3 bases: TGCAGCGTTGCGGGGGCTAGCCGGGGCTACGAGCAGTACTTC.

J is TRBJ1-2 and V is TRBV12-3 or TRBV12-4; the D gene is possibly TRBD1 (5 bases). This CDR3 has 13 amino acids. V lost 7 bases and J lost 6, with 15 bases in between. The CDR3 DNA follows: TGTGCCAGCACCCAACGGGCAGGGAATGGCTACACCTTC. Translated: CASTQRAGNGYTF.

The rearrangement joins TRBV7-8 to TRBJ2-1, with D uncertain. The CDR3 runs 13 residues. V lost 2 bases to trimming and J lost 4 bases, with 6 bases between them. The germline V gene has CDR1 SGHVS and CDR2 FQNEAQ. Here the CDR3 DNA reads TGTGCCAGCAGCTTATTCGTATACAATGAGCAGTTCTTC. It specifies CASSLFVYNEQFF.

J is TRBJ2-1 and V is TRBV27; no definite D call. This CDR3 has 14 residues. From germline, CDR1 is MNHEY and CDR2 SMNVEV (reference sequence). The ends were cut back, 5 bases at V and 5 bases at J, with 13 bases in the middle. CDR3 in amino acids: CASSPLGLNNEQFF. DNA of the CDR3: TGTGCCAGCAGTCCCCTTGGCTTGAACAATGAGCAGTTCTTC.

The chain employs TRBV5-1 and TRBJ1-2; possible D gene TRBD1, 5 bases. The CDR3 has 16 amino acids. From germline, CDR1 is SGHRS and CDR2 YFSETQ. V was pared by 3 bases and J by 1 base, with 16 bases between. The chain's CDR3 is CASSWGGTDVNYGYTF. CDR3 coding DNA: TGCGCCAGCAGCTGGGGCGGGACGGATGTTAACTATGGCTACACCTTC.

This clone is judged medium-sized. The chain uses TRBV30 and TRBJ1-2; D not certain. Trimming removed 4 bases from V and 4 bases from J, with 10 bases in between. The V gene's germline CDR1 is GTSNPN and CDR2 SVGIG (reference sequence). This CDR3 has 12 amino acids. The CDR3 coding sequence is TGTGCCTGGATCGAGGGCGTCTATGGCTACACCTTC. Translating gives CAWIEGVYGYTF.

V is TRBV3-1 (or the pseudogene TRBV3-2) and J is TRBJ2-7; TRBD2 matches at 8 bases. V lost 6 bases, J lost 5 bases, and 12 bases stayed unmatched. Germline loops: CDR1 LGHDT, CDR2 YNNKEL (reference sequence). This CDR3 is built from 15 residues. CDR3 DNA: TGTGCCAGCAGTCCCGGGGGGGTAATAAGGAACGAGCAGTACTTC. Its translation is CASSPGGVIRNEQYF.